This is a list of T cell receptor beta chains from one sample in a study of Ad26.COV2.S vaccination and SARS-CoV-2 variants. Here immunoSEQ multiplex PCR was the method, and the copy in TCRdb shows in-frame clones only, minus some. The sample holds 450,000 to 550,000 clones, 89% seen once. Sequencing used peripheral blood, obtained in a trial of Ad26.COV2.S vaccine versus placebo. The receptors come from a person between 18 and 59 years old who received the Ad26.COV2.S COVID-19 vaccine or a placebo. CDR3s include the opening cysteine and the closing phenylalanine or tryptophan. The D gene is left open where the match is weak. Clone sizes are given selectively: once, few, many, or a class where the clone is expanded.

>once|TRBV5-5|TRBJ2-7|NA
CASSPGRDNVEQYF
TGTGCCAGCAGCCCAGGCCGGGACAACGTCGAGCAGTACTTC
>NA|TRBV2|TRBJ1-1|NA
CASIGQGLNTEAFF
TGTGCCAGCATAGGTCAGGGCCTGAACACTGAAGCTTTCTTT
>NA|TRBV30|TRBJ1-1|NA
CAWRPRELVNTEAFF
TGTGCCTGGAGGCCCAGGGAGCTTGTGAACACTGAAGCTTTCTTT
>NA|TRBV6-6|TRBJ1-2|NA
CASSYGQGPATF
TGTGCCAGCAGTTACGGGCAGGGGCCTGCCACCTTC
>NA|TRBV2|TRBJ2-1|TRBD2
CASSEAGGTFNEQFF
TGTGCCAGCAGTGAAGCCGGGGGGACTTTCAATGAGCAGTTCTTC
>NA|TRBV6-2/TRBV6-3|TRBJ1-5|NA
CASSYFAGENQPQHF
TGTGCCAGCAGTTACTTTGCAGGGGAAAATCAGCCCCAGCATTTT
>NA|TRBV28|TRBJ2-7|NA
CASSIQLGGYEQYF
TGTGCCAGCAGCATCCAGCTGGGGGGCTACGAGCAGTACTTC
>NA|TRBV30|TRBJ2-5|NA
CAWSVWALGGVQETQYF
TGTGCCTGGAGTGTATGGGCCCTCGGCGGGGTCCAAGAGACCCAGTACTTC
>NA|TRBV2|TRBJ2-2|NA
CATRRNTGELFF
TGTGCCACCAGGAGGAACACCGGGGAGCTGTTTTTT
>NA|TRBV2|TRBJ1-2|NA
CASIWVSADYGYTF
TGTGCCAGCATTTGGGTCAGTGCGGACTATGGCTACACCTTC
>NA|TRBV2|TRBJ2-3|NA
CASSAKDFHTQYF
TGTGCCAGCAGTGCTAAAGATTTCCATACGCAGTATTTT
>NA|TRBV9|TRBJ2-7|TRBD2
CASSSSGRALSYEQYF
TGTGCCAGCAGTTCTAGCGGGAGGGCCCTTTCCTACGAGCAGTACTTC
>few|TRBV2|TRBJ2-6|NA
CAGLTANSGANVLTF
TGTGCCGGATTGACAGCGAACTCTGGGGCCAACGTCCTGACTTTC
>NA|TRBV7-8|TRBJ2-1|NA
CASSRPILTLSYNEQFF
TGTGCCAGCAGCCGACCCATATTAACCCTCTCCTACAATGAGCAGTTCTTC
>NA|TRBV10-3|TRBJ1-5|NA
CAISEDRDQPQHF
TGTGCCATCAGTGAAGACCGAGATCAGCCCCAGCATTTT
>NA|TRBV6-1|TRBJ2-1|NA
CASSKADLVQFF
TGTGCCAGCAGTAAAGCTGACCTGGTGCAGTTCTTC
>NA|TRBV15|TRBJ2-3|NA
CATSLRLAHAGDTQYF
TGTGCCACCTCCCTGCGGCTAGCCCACGCTGGGGATACGCAGTATTTT
>NA|TRBV3-1/TRBV3-2|TRBJ2-7|TRBD1
CASTAGTGYHEQYF
TGTGCCAGCACCGCCGGGACAGGCTACCACGAGCAGTACTTC
>NA|TRBV18|TRBJ1-5|TRBD1
CASSRTGAQPQHF
TGTGCCAGCTCACGGACAGGGGCTCAGCCCCAGCATTTT
>NA|TRBV7-6|TRBJ2-1|TRBD2
CASSPKLAGVYNEQFF
TGTGCCAGCAGCCCCAAACTAGCGGGAGTCTACAATGAGCAGTTCTTC
>NA|TRBV19|TRBJ1-2|TRBD1
CASSIMTGNGYTF
TGTGCCAGTAGTATAATGACAGGGAATGGCTACACCTTC
>NA|TRBV7-2|TRBJ1-5|NA
CASSLGPDQPQHF
TGTGCCAGCAGCTTAGGTCCCGATCAGCCCCAGCATTTT
>NA|TRBV4-1|TRBJ1-4|NA
CASSQDFRWGTNEKLFF
TGCGCCAGCAGCCAAGATTTTCGGTGGGGGACTAATGAAAAACTGTTTTTT
>few|TRBV30|TRBJ1-6|NA
CAWTPRDGGNSPLHF
TGTGCCTGGACCCCGCGGGACGGGGGAAATTCACCCCTCCACTTT
>NA|TRBV19|TRBJ1-5|NA
CASSSSGVNQPQHF
TGTGCCAGTAGTAGTTCAGGGGTCAATCAGCCCCAGCATTTT
>NA|TRBV4-2|TRBJ1-1|NA
CASNEDSRENTEAFF
TGTGCCAGCAACGAAGATTCACGGGAGAACACTGAAGCTTTCTTT
>once|TRBV6-5|TRBJ2-1|NA
CASRGRLHFEDEQFF
TGTGCCAGCAGGGGACGCCTCCACTTTGAGGATGAGCAGTTCTTC
>NA|TRBV6-6|TRBJ1-1|NA
CASTKVEWAEAFF
TGTGCCAGCACCAAGGTAGAGTGGGCCGAAGCTTTCTTT
>NA|TRBV5-1|TRBJ2-7|TRBD2
CASSWTSGTTYEQYF
TGCGCCAGCAGCTGGACTAGCGGGACAACCTACGAGCAGTACTTC
>NA|TRBV19|TRBJ1-1|NA
CASSIGHVNTEAFF
TGTGCCAGTAGTATTGGACACGTGAACACTGAAGCTTTCTTT
>once|TRBV7-9|TRBJ1-2|TRBD1
CASSPWMSGQGAGGYTF
TGTGCCAGCAGCCCTTGGATGTCAGGACAGGGGGCTGGAGGCTACACCTTC
>NA|TRBV5-1|TRBJ2-1|NA
CASSIGRGIYNEQFF
TGCGCCAGCAGCATTGGGAGGGGGATCTACAATGAGCAGTTCTTC
>once|TRBV28|TRBJ1-1|NA
CASSLWGRNTEAFF
TGTGCCAGCAGTTTGTGGGGGAGGAACACTGAAGCTTTCTTT
>NA|TRBV7-9|TRBJ1-2|TRBD1
CASRLHGQGVYGYTF
TGTGCCAGCAGACTCCACGGACAGGGGGTCTATGGCTACACCTTC
>NA|TRBV28|TRBJ1-6|NA
CASSLRRSDSPLHF
TGTGCCAGCAGTTTGAGGCGGTCCGATTCACCCCTCCACTTT
>NA|TRBV9|TRBJ2-1|TRBD1
CASSSRTGSSYNEQFF
TGTGCCAGCAGCTCCCGGACAGGGAGCTCCTACAATGAGCAGTTCTTC
>NA|TRBV28|TRBJ1-5|NA
CASSLVTAEYSNQPQHF
TGTGCCAGCAGTTTAGTGACAGCTGAGTATAGCAATCAGCCCCAGCATTTT
>NA|TRBV24-1|TRBJ2-5|TRBD1
CATSATTGKETQYF
TGTGCCACCAGTGCTACGACAGGGAAAGAGACCCAGTACTTC
>NA|TRBV28|TRBJ2-5|NA
CASSLARVQETQYF
TGTGCCAGCAGTTTAGCCAGGGTTCAAGAGACCCAGTACTTC
>once|TRBV5-1|TRBJ2-6|NA
CASSSRRGGANVLTF
TGCGCCAGCAGCTCCCGTCGAGGTGGGGCCAACGTCCTGACTTTC
>NA|TRBV6-5|TRBJ1-4|TRBD1
CASSYSSGGEKLFF
TGTGCCAGCAGTTACTCGTCAGGGGGGGAAAAACTGTTTTTT
>NA|TRBV9|TRBJ2-5|NA
CASSEASDQETQYF
TGTGCCAGCAGCGAAGCCTCAGACCAAGAGACCCAGTACTTC
>NA|TRBV2|TRBJ1-2|TRBD1
CASRFTGGDGYTF
TGTGCCAGCAGATTTACAGGGGGCGATGGCTACACCTTC
>NA|TRBV28|TRBJ1-6|NA
CASSLRTDNSPLHF
TGTGCCAGCAGTTTACGGACAGATAATTCACCCCTCCACTTT
>NA|TRBV7-2|TRBJ1-1|NA
CASSLDSKRTEAFF
TGTGCCAGCAGCTTGGATTCGAAAAGGACTGAAGCTTTCTTT
>NA|TRBV6-5|TRBJ1-2|NA
CASSYGRALLGGYTF
TGTGCCAGCAGTTACGGGCGCGCCCTTTTAGGTGGCTACACCTTC
>NA|TRBV11-2|TRBJ2-1|TRBD2
CASSFESGRAGALF
TGTGCCAGCAGCTTCGAAAGCGGGAGGGCCGGGGCGCTCTTC
>NA|TRBV27|TRBJ2-7|NA
CASSLGHIYEQYF
TGTGCCAGCAGTTTAGGGCACATATACGAGCAGTACTTC
>NA|TRBV3-1/TRBV3-2|TRBJ2-1|NA
CASSQSSGRSYNEQFF
TGTGCCAGCAGCCAGAGTAGCGGAAGGTCCTACAATGAGCAGTTCTTC
>NA|TRBV6-5|TRBJ1-1|NA
CASGWTEAFF
TGTGCCAGCGGTTGGACTGAAGCTTTCTTT